The sequence of this T cell receptor beta chain was determined in a study of post-analysis software for immune sequencing data. Turning to the study itself: Several disease courses (relapsing-remitting, secondary progressive and progressive-relapsing) of multiple sclerosis were included.

Researchers reported that TCR beta cDNA libraries carried unique molecular identifiers. Out of roughly 1 to 10 million T cells, a few hundred thousand cDNA molecules were generated. Each CDR3 protein is one row after TCRdb ran MiXCR on the PCR reads. Of hundreds of thousands of distinct CDR3 sequences in the sample, under 70% were seen once. Study results and caveats: Samples made in the same batch grouped tightly together by F measure. A handful of TRBV segments were significantly more frequent in patients than in controls. TRBV5-6, TRBV5-1 and TRBV20-1 were among these segments. For normalized Chao1 diversity, multiple sclerosis patients scored significantly lower than controls did.

To note about this clonotype: The antigen is unknown.

Per germline, CDR1 SGHTA and CDR2 FQGNSA. The CDR3 loop spans 19 amino acids. The V end lost 2 bases, the J end lost 6 bases, and 29 bases lay between the germline ends. Sequenced sample: blood. The sequence was obtained from a girl aged 5 to 17 with multiple sclerosis. The rearrangement links TRBV7-2 to TRBJ2-7; no clear D gene. The CDR3 DNA is TGTGCCAGCAGCTTATTTCTTTCGGCGTCCAAACGGACCCCGGGCGAGCAGTACTTC. This codes for CASSLFLSASKRTPGEQYF.